The text below deals with one T cell receptor beta chain. Antigen unknown. Donors were drawn from the 120-subject validation cohort, separate from the roughly 610-subject first cohort. This specimen comes from a study of cytomegalovirus exposure and HLA in healthy donors. Study background: The 120 or so validation repertoires were reported in a later analysis to have been generated on the same platform as the approximately 600 first-cohort repertoires. General observations from the study: The authors listed some 150 TCR beta chains as cytomegalovirus-associated. A few chains tied to CMV proved CMV antigen-specific in vitro.

The assay was immunoSEQ multiplex PCR, and TCRdb's table has in-frame clones only and misses some. The repertoire has some 320,000 clones, approximately 90% of them found once; the top ten carry roughly 1.2%. Germline assignment: CDR1 GTSNPN and CDR2 SVGIG (reference sequence). CDR3 length: 13 amino acids. Trimming cost V 4 bases and J 6 bases, with 13 bases left between them. The rearrangement joins TRBV30 to TRBJ2-1; tentatively, D is TRBD1 (5 bases). Sequenced sample: PBMCs. The TCR was taken from a woman under 40 in good health and CMV-seropositive. Here the CDR3 DNA reads TGTGCCTGGACCCCACAGGTTCTCAATGAGCAGTTCTTC. Protein sequence: CAWTPQVLNEQFF.